This T cell receptor (beta chain) was captured in a study of identical twins (dated by TCRdb to 2015 to 2016). Background on the whole study: The study deep-sequenced TCR alpha and beta repertoires from monozygotic twins, unrelated adults of various ages and cord blood to test whether fetal clonotypes persist. To rule out contamination, the twin experiments were replicated at different times with different library preparation protocols. Broad study findings and their caveats: Because the same donors could not be followed over many years, conclusions were based on cross-sectional statistical analysis. Recombination models systematically underestimated out-of-frame TCR alpha sharing in monozygotic twins but agreed with sharing between unrelated individuals. A weaker excess of twin sharing was found in beta out-of-frame sequences because the signal-to-noise ratio was lowered by fewer shared sequences. Invariant T cells such as MAIT and iNKT could partly confound zero-insertion analyses, although diverse VJ usage argued against such confounding for most clonotypes. Compared with coincidental sharing between unrelated individuals, out-of-frame TCR alpha sequences shared between twins had an excess of sequences with low generation probability. Fewer insertions were carried by abundant cord blood beta clonotypes; a weaker similar trend was observed in young adult naive repertoires, while no such trend was observed in memory repertoires.

In the case of this clonotype: What this receptor recognizes is not known. No base qualities exist here, and no much larger clone lies one base off it.

Trimmed from V: 2 bases; trimmed from J: 6 bases; junction bases lacking a gene match: 6. CDR1 LGHDT and CDR2 YNNKEL are derived from the germline V gene (reference sequence). Its CDR3 holds 15 amino acids, cysteine through phenylalanine. Here the CDR3 DNA is all that survives: 45 bases in frame from base 1. The method was 5' RACE. The instrument given in TCRdb is Illumina HiSeq 2000. Template switching added a universal primer binding site, and the final cDNA carried a unique molecular identifier that allowed TCR cDNA molecules to be counted accurately. First-strand cDNA for TCR alpha and beta chains was synthesized from specific primers in the conserved constant-segment region. Each cDNA library was double barcoded, with a SMART-Mk sample barcode plus Illumina barcodes, to control for contamination. TruSeq adapter sequences, together with Illumina sample barcodes, were added in two successive PCR steps. Sequencing of the TCR alpha and beta cDNA libraries was done on the Illumina HiSeq platform using custom primers. As for how the authors treated the data: Raw reads were processed with MiGEC to extract unique molecular identifiers, and MiXCR was used to determine CDR3 positions. For each individual, recombination models were inferred using an EM algorithm with the repgenHMM and IGoR tools. Shared clonotypes were analyzed with the tcR package in R, and sharing was normalized by the product of cloneset sizes. Out-of-frame nonproductive sequences were analyzed to study raw recombination free of thymic and clonal selection effects. TCRdb cleaned the public reads at Q25 with fastp, built clones with MiXCR and kept in-frame beta chains. Each CDR3 protein gets just one entry, which takes the most common genes and DNA from the rows behind it. TCRdb's processing, not the study's, gives the V and J calls here. The sample table lists around 960,000 distinct CDR3 sequences, around 12% of them with a count of one. 1.5% to 2% of the sample is in the top ten clones.

Every donor was a healthy Caucasian. The twin cohort comprised three pairs of female monozygotic twins, all aged roughly 18 to 29 years. Peripheral blood mononuclear cells were used as the source from which RNA for TCR libraries was isolated. The sample was also reused in another study, on yellow fever vaccine responses in identical twins. As the second study states: The authors reported that the T cell response to vaccination in identical twins appeared partly convergent and partly personalized. The study precisely tracked vaccine-responding T cell clones in identical twins.

The sequence was obtained from a woman in her late teens or twenties in good health. Sequenced material: PBMCs. The chain was built from TRBV3-1 and TRBJ2-3, and TRBD2 matches 9 of the central bases. The DNA reads as follows: TGTGCCAGCAGCCAACGGTGGACTAGCGAGGATACGCAGTATTTT. Protein translation: CASSQRWTSEDTQYF.